Presented here are 17 T cell receptor beta chains from one specimen sequenced in a study of identical twins. TCRdb fed the 5' RACE reads into MiXCR, producing one record per CDR3 protein. The table shows 250,000 to 300,000 distinct CDR3 sequences, with approximately 8.3% occurring only once. This sample was also put to use in a study of yellow fever vaccine responses in identical twins.

Material: CD8+ T cells sorted from blood. Every receptor here comes from a woman aged 18-35 years in good health.

Here the CDR3 DNA reads TGTGCCAGCAGCTTACGCGGGGGGACACAAGAGACCCAGTACTTC. Its translation is CASSLRGGTQETQYF. The chain is built from TRBV7-3 and TRBJ2-5; 8 bases align to TRBD2. The CDR3 is 15 amino acids. Germline V CDR1 and CDR2: SGHTA, FQGTGA. The J segment lost 2 bases and the V segment lost 2 bases, leaving 4 bases of the junction unmatched.

Only a few counts were recorded for this clonotype. The chain combines TRBV6-1 with TRBJ2-3; 7 bases match TRBD2. The CDR3 contains 14 residues. In germline, CDR1 is MNHNS, CDR2 SASEGT. The ends lost 5 bases at V and 0 bases at J; junction bases unmatched: 2. The CDR3 protein is CASSRTSSTDTQYF. DNA for the CDR3: TGTGCCAGCAGTCGGACTAGTAGCACAGATACGCAGTATTTT.

This clonotype appeared many times. The chain combines TRBV4-3 with TRBJ1-2, with TRBD1 as a possible D gene (5 bases). Trimming pared 0 bases from V and 4 bases from J, leaving 12 bases between. This CDR3 has 15 residues. Germline-derived CDR1 and CDR2 are LGHNA and YSLEER. CDR3 in amino acids: CASSQDRRGAYGYTF. CDR3 sequence (DNA): TGCGCCAGCAGCCAAGATCGACGAGGGGCCTATGGCTACACCTTC.

The chain joins TRBV12-3 or TRBV12-4 to TRBJ2-1; perhaps TRBD2 as D (6 bases). Trimming pared 7 bases from V and 5 bases from J, leaving 9 bases between. The CDR3 spans 12 residues. The CDR3 loop is CASKIADNEQFF. The CDR3 nucleotides read TGTGCCAGCAAAATAGCGGACAATGAGCAGTTCTTC.

This chain links TRBV7-2 with TRBJ2-7; TRBD2 matches at 10 bases. The CDR3 covers 15 residues. Germline CDR1 and CDR2: SGHTA and FQGNSA. V lost 2 bases, J lost 2 bases, and 3 bases stayed unmatched. CDR3 residues: CASSLTSGMAYEQYF. Written as DNA, the CDR3 is TGTGCCAGCAGCTTAACTAGCGGGATGGCCTACGAGCAGTACTTC.

This sequence joins TRBV27 and TRBJ2-2; tentative D call: TRBD1 (6 bases). Per germline, CDR1 MNHEY and CDR2 SMNVEV (reference sequence). There are 17 residues in the CDR3. The V gene lost 4 bases and the J gene lost 4 bases, with 19 bases spanning the gap. For the CDR3, the DNA is TGTGCCAGCAGTTCCCACCGGCAGGGGATGGGCACCGGGGAGCTGTTTTTT. It is translated as CASSSHRQGMGTGELFF.

This clonotype was observed at least ten times. The chain uses TRBV28 and TRBJ2-7; D gene unclear. CDR1 MDHEN and CDR2 SYDVKM come from the germline V gene. The CDR3 consists of 11 residues. V was shortened by 7 bases and J by 8 bases, with 12 bases between the two germline ends. The CDR3 DNA reads TGTGCCAGCACCGCAGGCCTTAAGCAGTACTTC. Translation: CASTAGLKQYF.

The chain recombines TRBV7-8 with TRBJ2-4, with D possibly being TRBD1 (5 bases). With 3 bases removed from V and 7 bases from J, the gap between germline ends came to 22 bases. CDR3 length: 17 residues. Germline V gene lookup returns CDR1 SGHVS and CDR2 FQNEAQ. In DNA form, the CDR3 reads TGTGCCAGCAGCTTTTATGACAGAAACCAAGAGGCGAACATTCAGTACTTC. It codes for CASSFYDRNQEANIQYF.

The V and J genes are TRBV4-3 and TRBJ2-1, with D perhaps TRBD1 (6 bases). The V gene lost 0 bases and the J gene lost 2 bases, with 11 bases spanning the gap. The CDR3 covers 16 residues. Looked up from germline, CDR1 is LGHNA and CDR2 is YSLEER. The CDR3 nucleotides are TGCGCCAGCAGCCAAGATTGGACAGACCCCTACAATGAGCAGTTCTTC. Translating gives CASSQDWTDPYNEQFF.

This clonotype has a count of ten or more. The chain links TRBV20-1 to TRBJ2-2; TRBD1 might be the D (5 bases). V shed 6 bases and J shed 0 bases, with 17 bases lying between them. From germline, CDR1 is DFQATT and CDR2 SNEGSKA (reference sequence). The CDR3 runs 16 residues. The CDR3 DNA follows: TGCAGTGCCCATGGACAAACGTCCGCGAACACCGGGGAGCTGTTTTTT. Encoded protein: CSAHGQTSANTGELFF.

This clonotype was counted a few times. The chain carries TRBV20-1 and TRBJ1-2; 11 nucleotides line up with TRBD1. Losses at the gene ends were 0 bases for V and 3 bases for J; bases not matched to a gene: 9. Germline V lookup: CDR1 DFQATT, CDR2 SNEGSKA (reference sequence). This CDR3 contains 17 residues. As DNA, the CDR3 is TGCAGTGCTAGAGATGGGGACAGGGGGTCGGCGGACTATGGCTACACCTTC. Translation: CSARDGDRGSADYGYTF.

This clonotype was picked up many times. The CDR3 DNA is TGTGCCAGCAGTCATCACCGGGACTACGGGGAGCTGTTTTTT. Translated: CASSHHRDYGELFF. The chain is built from TRBV6-1 and TRBJ2-2; 7 nucleotides line up with TRBD2. This CDR3 has 14 residues. Trimming at V came to 5 bases and at J to 7 bases, leaving 7 bases not matched to a gene. Germline loops: CDR1 MNHNS, CDR2 SASEGT.

The rearrangement joins TRBV3-1 to TRBJ2-2, with 10 bases matching TRBD2. CDR3 length: 16 residues. J lost 2 bases, V lost 5 bases, and 5 bases had no gene match. CDR1 is LGHDT, CDR2 YNNKEL, per germline (reference sequence). The CDR3 nucleotides are TGTGCCAGCAGCGGACTAGCGGTTAGAAACACCGGGGAGCTGTTTTTT. This encodes CASSGLAVRNTGELFF.

This clonotype was detected a few times. The chain recombines TRBV6-1 with TRBJ2-7, with TRBD2 matching 9 bases. The CDR3 totals 14 residues. With V trimmed by 6 bases and J by 4 bases, 7 bases remained unmatched. Germline CDR1 reads MNHNS; CDR2 reads SASEGT. The CDR3 sequence: CASRERGALYEQYF. The CDR3 DNA is TGTGCCAGCAGGGAGCGGGGGGCGCTATACGAGCAGTACTTC.

This clonotype was counted a few times. CDR3: CATPLGVSTDTQYF. The CDR3 region has the DNA TGTGCCACGCCCCTGGGTGTCTCCACAGATACGCAGTATTTT. The rearrangement uses TRBV24-1 and TRBJ2-3, with D uncertain. Per the germline V gene, CDR1 is KGHDR and CDR2 is SFDVKD. V lost 10 bases to trimming and J lost 2 bases, with 15 bases between them. The CDR3 loop spans 14 amino acids.

This clonotype was recorded a few times. The V and J genes are TRBV27 and TRBJ2-3; TRBD2 agrees at 9 bases. CDR1 and CDR2 from the germline V gene are MNHEY and SMNVEV (reference sequence). V was pared by 7 bases and J by 6 bases, with 11 bases of the junction left unmatched. The CDR3 loop spans 15 amino acids. CDR3 in amino acids: CASMIGLAGADTQYF. The CDR3 DNA sequence: TGTGCCAGCATGATAGGATTAGCGGGAGCCGATACGCAGTATTTT.

The chain combines TRBV5-8 with TRBJ2-7; D gene uncertain. Trimming cost V 6 bases and J 6 bases, with 10 bases left between them. The CDR3 totals 11 residues. Looked up from germline, CDR1 is SGHTS and CDR2 is YDEGEE. The CDR3 sequence: CASIPTREQYF. The CDR3 nucleotides are TGTGCCAGCATCCCGACACGCGAGCAGTACTTC.